The 17 T cell receptor beta chains reported below all come from one sample, sequenced in a study of beta chain features in type 1 diabetes. Overall study results and limits: When Type 1 diabetes patients were examined, their TCRB CDR3s proved moderately but significantly shorter in all four CD4+ subsets.

The study reverse transcribed the entire isolated RNA, so it sequenced expressed TCRB transcripts. Using immunoSEQ multiplex PCR, the repertoire was profiled, and TCRdb retains in-frame clones only, with some absent. Of about 300,000 clones listed, 13% are singletons. Their target antigens are unknown. The material sequenced was naive CD4+ T cells from blood. The source is a woman between 18 and 30 years old with type 1 diabetes.

This chain uses TRBV20-1 with TRBJ2-4; TRBD1 matches at 9 bases. Germline CDR1 is DFQATT and CDR2 is SNEGSKA (reference sequence). The CDR3 has 11 amino acids. J gave up 11 bases and V 5 bases, and 4 bases lay outside the gene matches. CDR3 residues: CSADRQGVQYF. The DNA for the CDR3 is TGCAGTGCTGACCGACAGGGGGTTCAGTACTTC.

In its sample, this clone was seen a few times. J is TRBJ2-1 and V is TRBV10-3; no definite D call. Trimming pared 0 bases from V and 9 bases from J, leaving 6 bases between. Per the germline V gene, CDR1 is ENHRY and CDR2 is SYGVKD. CDR3 length: 12 amino acids. The CDR3 nucleotides read TGTGCCATCAGTGAGTCGACTCCTGAGCAGTTCTTC. As protein: CAISESTPEQFF.

The chain links TRBV11-2 to TRBJ2-7; perhaps TRBD2 as D (7 bases). Germline V gene data show CDR1 as SGHAT and CDR2 as FQNNGV. The length of the CDR3 is 16 residues. V lost 0 bases and J 4 bases, leaving 16 bases between the germline ends. The chain's CDR3 is CASSLEGGGRRYEQYF. In DNA, the CDR3 is TGTGCCAGCAGCTTAGAGGGGGGCGGGAGAAGGTACGAGCAGTACTTC.

This clone has a handful of counts. The genes are TRBV30 and TRBJ1-2; D ambiguous. The CDR3 sequence is 13 residues long. The V end lost 0 bases, the J end lost 6 bases, and 11 bases lay between the germline ends. CDR1 and CDR2 from the germline V gene are GTSNPN and SVGIG (reference sequence). The CDR3 DNA follows: TGTGCCTGGAGTGTATCGGGGTGGGATGGCTACACCTTC. Protein: CAWSVSGWDGYTF.

This clone turned up a few times. The chain carries TRBV10-3 and TRBJ2-1; 10 nucleotides agree with TRBD2. Per germline, CDR1 ENHRY and CDR2 SYGVKD. The CDR3 is 16 amino acids. V lost 7 bases and J lost 4; bases outside the gene matches: 10. The CDR3 sequence is CAITSSAGGIYNEQFF. DNA of the CDR3: TGTGCCATCACCTCTTCAGCGGGAGGGATTTACAATGAGCAGTTCTTC.

This clone was detected only a few times. The gene calls are TRBV7-2 and TRBJ2-5; TRBD2 aligns across 11 bases. V was clipped by 5 bases and J by 5 bases; unmatched bases: 7. The germline CDR1 and CDR2 sequences are SGHTA and FQGNSA. The CDR3 consists of 15 residues. This chain's CDR3 is CASSPGLADGETQYF. The DNA of the CDR3 is TGTGCCAGCAGCCCGGGACTAGCGGATGGGGAGACCCAGTACTTC.

The sample holds a few counts of this clone. V and J are TRBV2 and TRBJ1-2; D gene ambiguous. The length of the CDR3 is 11 residues. Trimming left V 4 bases short and J 8 bases short, with 8 bases between. Germline V gene sequence: CDR1 SNHLY, CDR2 FYNNEI. CDR3 in amino acids: CASSGAGGYTF. The CDR3 region has the DNA TGTGCCAGCAGTGGGGCGGGGGGCTACACCTTC.

This clone showed up just a few times. The J gene is TRBJ2-3, the V gene TRBV21-1; the D segment call TRBD2 is taken from the table without a DNA check. TRBV21-1 is a pseudogene. The CDR3 consists of 16 residues. CDR3 region: CASSKGQAGASDTQYF. The CDR3 nucleotides are TGTGCCAGCAGCAAAGGACAAGCGGGTGCATCAGATACGCAGTATTTT.

The CDR3 bases are TGCGCCAGCAGTCATTACTTACCAACTAATGAAAAACTGTTTTTT. Translating it yields CASSHYLPTNEKLFF. This chain joins TRBV4-1 and TRBJ1-4; no firm D call. V lost 6 bases, J lost 0 bases, and 11 bases lay in between. The CDR3 length is 15 residues. From germline, CDR1 is MGHRA and CDR2 YSYEKL.

This clone was counted between two and nine times. V and J are TRBV7-2 and TRBJ2-3; possible D gene TRBD2, 6 bases. Germline loops: CDR1 SGHTA, CDR2 FQGNSA. V was pared by 2 bases and J by 3 bases, with 18 bases between. CDR3 length equals 17 residues. In nucleotides, the CDR3 is TGTGCCAGCAGCTTAAGAGGGGCGGGAAGGAATACAGATACGCAGTATTTT. It translates to CASSLRGAGRNTDTQYF. Drawing the rest from reference TRBV7-2 and TRBJ2-3, the complete variable domain is GAGVSQSPSNKVTEKGKDVELRCDPISGHTALYWYRQSLGQGLEFLIYFQGNSAPDKSGLPSDRFSAERTGGSVSTLTIQRTQQEDSAVYLCASSLRGAGRNTDTQYFGPGTRLTVL.

The chain combines TRBV7-9 with TRBJ2-5, with D maybe TRBD2 (6 bases). The germline V gene encodes CDR1 SEHNR and CDR2 FQNEAQ (reference sequence). Trimming shortened V by 10 bases and J by 1 base, and 10 bases separated the two germline ends. This CDR3 has 12 residues. The CDR3 spells CAIRRVQETQYF. DNA for the CDR3: TGTGCCATCAGGAGGGTCCAAGAGACCCAGTACTTC. Variable domain in full (rest from reference TRBV7-9 and TRBJ2-5): DTGVSQNPRHKITKRGQNVTFRCDPISEHNRLYWYRQTLGQGPEFLTYFQNEAQLEKSRLLSDRFSAERPKGSFSTLEIQRTEQGDSAMYLCAIRRVQETQYFGPGTRLLVL.

The chain couples TRBV2 to TRBJ2-1; 14 bases match TRBD2. The V and J ends lost 6 bases and 9 bases, in that order; junction bases with no gene match: 7. CDR3 size: 15 residues. Germline V gene sequence: CDR1 SNHLY, CDR2 FYNNEI. The DNA of the CDR3 is TGTGCCAGCAGCGCGACTAGCGGGAGGGCCGGTGAGCAGTTCTTC. Encoded protein: CASSATSGRAGEQFF.

The sample holds a few counts of this clone. The V gene is TRBV29-1, the J gene TRBJ1-2; the D is unclear. The CDR3 totals 12 residues. The V gene's germline CDR1 is SQVTM and CDR2 ANQGSEA. Trimming pared 4 bases from V and 8 bases from J, leaving 14 bases between. DNA for the CDR3: TGCAGCGTTGCAGGCAGTTGGTACGGCTACACCTTC. This encodes CSVAGSWYGYTF.

The chain is built from TRBV18 and TRBJ2-7; a possible D gene is TRBD2 (6 bases). V shed 1 base and J shed 0 bases, with 10 bases lying between them. The CDR3 length is 15 residues. Germline assignment: CDR1 KGHSH and CDR2 LQKENI. The CDR3 reads CASSPRQTSSYEQYV. CDR3 DNA: TGTGCCAGCTCACCACGACAGACTAGCTCCTACGAGCAGTACGTC.

A few counts support this clone. The rearrangement joins TRBV19 to TRBJ1-2, with D uncertain. Trimming pared 4 bases from V and 1 base from J, leaving 10 bases between. CDR3 size: 14 residues. Germline V gene data show CDR1 as LNHDA and CDR2 as SQIVND (reference sequence). For the CDR3, the DNA is TGTGCCAGTAGTACGATGACTGATAACTATGGCTACACCTTC. Protein: CASSTMTDNYGYTF.

The genes are TRBV5-1 and TRBJ2-4, with D tentatively TRBD1 (5 bases). Germline V gene data show CDR1 as SGHRS and CDR2 as YFSETQ. Trimming cost V 0 bases and J 6 bases, with 13 bases left between them. This CDR3 contains 15 residues. CDR3 amino acids: CASSLAVGGANIQYF. The CDR3, as DNA: TGCGCCAGCAGCTTGGCGGTAGGTGGGGCAAACATTCAGTACTTC.

This clone was detected a few times. V and J are TRBV7-9 and TRBJ2-1, with 14 bases lining up with TRBD2. The V segment lost 1 base and the J segment 7 bases; nucleotides outside the gene matches: 3. Germline loops: CDR1 SEHNR, CDR2 FQNEAQ (reference sequence). CDR3 length equals 16 residues. This CDR3 reads CASSLGGTSGSNEQFF. The CDR3 bases are TGTGCCAGCAGCTTAGGTGGGACTAGCGGGAGTAATGAGCAGTTCTTC.